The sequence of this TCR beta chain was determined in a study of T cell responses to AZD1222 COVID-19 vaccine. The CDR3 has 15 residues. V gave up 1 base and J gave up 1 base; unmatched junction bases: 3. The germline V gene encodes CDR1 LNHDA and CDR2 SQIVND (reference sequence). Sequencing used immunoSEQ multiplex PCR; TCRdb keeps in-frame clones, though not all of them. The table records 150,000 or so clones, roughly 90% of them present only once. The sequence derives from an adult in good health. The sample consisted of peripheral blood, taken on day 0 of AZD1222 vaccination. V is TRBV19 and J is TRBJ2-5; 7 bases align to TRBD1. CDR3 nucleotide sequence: TGTGCCAGTAGTATAGTGAGGACAGGCCAAGAGACCCAGTACTTC. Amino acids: CASSIVRTGQETQYF.